The 8 T cell receptor beta chains given below trace back to one sample, sequenced in a study of CD8 T cells in Susac syndrome. It was with random hexamers that about 0.45 to 1 ug RNA was reverse transcribed. Via MiXCR, TCRdb re-called the immunoSEQ multiplex PCR reads, giving one row per CDR3 protein. The sample has approximately 210,000 distinct CDR3 sequences, approximately 94% seen once; the top ten hold 0.15%. The sequenced sample was CD4+ T cells from PBMCs. The receptors originated from a human donor with Susac syndrome.

This clonotype was seen just once. This chain links TRBV29-1 with TRBJ2-2; no clear D gene. The V and J ends lost 3 bases and 3 bases respectively, with 8 bases between them. Germline V gene lookup returns CDR1 SQVTM and CDR2 ANQGSEA. This CDR3 spans 13 amino acids. DNA for the CDR3: TGCAGCGTTGACCACGGGTACACCGGGGAGCTGTTTTTT. It codes for CSVDHGYTGELFF.

This sequence joins TRBV4-2 and TRBJ1-2; 7 positions match TRBD1. This CDR3 contains 17 residues. The J segment lost 3 bases and the V segment lost 1 base, leaving 11 bases of the junction unmatched. Germline lookup yields CDR1 LGHNA and CDR2 YNFKEQ. The chain's CDR3 is CASSQVAVTGRDYGYTF. The CDR3 coding sequence is TGTGCCAGCAGCCAAGTCGCCGTGACAGGGCGGGACTATGGCTACACCTTC.

The chain has TRBV6-5 and TRBJ1-6; no clear D. The CDR3 sequence is 17 residues long. Germline-derived CDR1 and CDR2 are MNHEY and SVGAGI. The V gene lost 0 bases and the J gene lost 5 bases, with 14 bases spanning the gap. CDR3 DNA sequence: TGTGCCAGCAGTTACTCGATATTGGCAGCAGATAATTCACCCCTCCACTTT. The encoded protein is CASSYSILAADNSPLHF.

This chain joins TRBV20-1 and TRBJ2-3; 9 bases match TRBD2. The CDR3 is 13 residues long. V lost 5 bases to trimming and J lost 3 bases; unmatched junction nucleotides: 3. Germline-derived CDR1 and CDR2 are DFQATT and SNEGSKA (reference sequence). This CDR3 reads CSAQTSGTDTQYF. DNA of the CDR3: TGCAGTGCTCAAACTAGCGGGACAGATACGCAGTATTTT.

The chain combines TRBV6-1 with TRBJ2-4; D could derive from TRBD1 or TRBD2 (6 bases each). The V end lost 4 bases, the J end lost 15 bases, and 25 bases lay between the germline ends. The germline V gene encodes CDR1 MNHNS and CDR2 SASEGT. The CDR3 sequence is 15 residues long. The CDR3 DNA follows: TGTGCCAGCAGTGTCGACAGGCGGGGTCTCCCAAGTCGGTACTTC. As protein: CASSVDRRGLPSRYF.

This chain uses TRBV11-3 with TRBJ2-6; possible D gene TRBD1, 6 bases. Trimming removed 5 bases from V and 0 bases from J, with 11 bases in between. The CDR3 covers 16 residues. Germline V gene data show CDR1 as SGHNT and CDR2 as YENEEA. The CDR3 spells CASSRETGSGANVLTF. The CDR3 DNA is TGTGCCAGCAGCCGAGAGACAGGCTCTGGGGCCAACGTCCTGACTTTC.

This chain connects TRBV11-2 to TRBJ1-4; a weak D match, TRBD1 (6 bases). V gave up 8 bases and J gave up 8 bases, with 18 bases separating them. This CDR3 has 14 residues. CDR1 SGHAT and CDR2 FQNNGV come from the germline V gene. The DNA for the CDR3 is TGTGCCAGCGGGCCCTGGCGACAGGAGGAAAAACTGTTTTTT. As protein: CASGPWRQEEKLFF.

This chain joins TRBV4-2 and TRBJ1-4; D uncertain. V was cut by 7 bases and J by 7 bases, with 19 bases left in between. The CDR3 loop spans 15 amino acids. The V gene's germline CDR1 is LGHNA and CDR2 YNFKEQ. The CDR3 bases are TGTGCCAGCATGCGCCACTTGAGGACGGCTGAAAAACTGTTTTTT. Translation gives CASMRHLRTAEKLFF.